This T cell receptor beta chain emerged from a study of cytomegalovirus exposure and HLA in healthy donors. Donors were ostensibly healthy at sampling, although undocumented immune exposures were probable. V was clipped by 1 base and J by 1 base; unmatched bases: 13. This CDR3 comprises 20 residues. CDR1 and CDR2 from the germline V gene are LNHNV and YYDKDF (reference sequence). Findings of the study overall: Using the classifier, cytomegalovirus status was reportedly diagnosed with high specificity and sensitivity.

A remark on this clone: Its target is not known.

PCR employed 60 Vbeta and 13 Jbeta primers. Profiling relied on immunoSEQ multiplex PCR, and the TCRdb table lists in-frame clones only, not all of them. The data contain 100,000 to 150,000 clones, 72% of them seen just once; the ten biggest clones take up 3% to 4%. Sequenced input: PBMCs. The chain joins TRBV15 to TRBJ2-5; 12 bases fit TRBD2. This sequence originates from a man aged 30 to 45 in good health and CMV-seronegative. The CDR3 is CATSRGATGGLAGPQETQYF. For the CDR3, the DNA is TGTGCCACCAGCAGAGGGGCTACAGGGGGACTAGCGGGTCCCCAAGAGACCCAGTACTTC.